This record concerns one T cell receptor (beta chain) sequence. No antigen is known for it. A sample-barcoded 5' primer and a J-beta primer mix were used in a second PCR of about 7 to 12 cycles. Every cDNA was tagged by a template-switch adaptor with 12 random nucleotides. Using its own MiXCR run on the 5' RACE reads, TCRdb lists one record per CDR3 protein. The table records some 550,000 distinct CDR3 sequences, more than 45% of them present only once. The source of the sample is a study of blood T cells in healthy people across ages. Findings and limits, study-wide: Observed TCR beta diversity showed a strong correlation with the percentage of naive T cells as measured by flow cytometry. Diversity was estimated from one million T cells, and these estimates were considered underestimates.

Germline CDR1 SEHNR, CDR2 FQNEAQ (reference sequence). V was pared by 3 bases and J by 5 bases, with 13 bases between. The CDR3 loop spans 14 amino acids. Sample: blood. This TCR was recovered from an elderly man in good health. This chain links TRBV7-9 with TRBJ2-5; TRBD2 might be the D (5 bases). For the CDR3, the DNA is TGTGCCAGCAGCTTGGGATTTGGCGGGGAGACCCAGTACTTC. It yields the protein CASSLGFGGETQYF.